This passage covers 12 T cell receptor beta chains from one sample sequenced in a study of shared T cell receptors in the human thymus. Here immunoSEQ multiplex PCR was the method, and the copy in TCRdb shows in-frame clones only, minus some. The sample has hundreds of thousands of clones, approximately 87% seen once. These data were also reused for a study on human thymus T cells.

The sample was thymocytes. These receptors were taken from a boy under three years old with a congenital heart defect.

The CDR3 sequence: CASSLAGRISGNTIYF. DNA of the CDR3: TGTGCCAGCAGCTTGGCCGGTCGTATTTCTGGAAACACCATATATTTT. This sequence joins TRBV5-8 and TRBJ1-3; no definite D call. Germline V lookup: CDR1 SGHTS, CDR2 YDEGEE. The CDR3 is 16 residues long. V was cut by 0 bases and J by 1 base, with 11 bases left in between.

The CDR3 DNA follows: TGTGCCAGCAGCTTAGATGGACTAGCGATGGAGACCCAGTACTTC. Its protein is CASSLDGLAMETQYF. This chain connects TRBV7-8 to TRBJ2-5; 9 nucleotides align to TRBD2. V was clipped by 1 base and J by 5 bases; unmatched bases: 5. The length of the CDR3 is 15 residues. Germline lookup yields CDR1 SGHVS and CDR2 FQNEAQ.

V is TRBV4-3 and J is TRBJ2-5, with D possibly matching TRBD1 (6 bases). There are 16 residues in the CDR3. CDR1 and CDR2 from the germline V gene are LGHNA and YSLEER. Trimming removed 4 bases from V and 1 base from J, with 16 bases in between. CDR3 loop: CASSRTTTDSQETQYF. The CDR3 DNA reads TGCGCCAGCAGCCGCACCACGACGGACAGCCAAGAGACCCAGTACTTC.

V is TRBV6-5 and J is TRBJ1-6, with TRBD1 matching over 8 bases. The CDR3 length is 14 residues. Unmatched junction bases numbered 8, after V lost 6 bases and J lost 10 bases. Germline lookup yields CDR1 MNHEY and CDR2 SVGAGI. The CDR3 nucleotides read TGTGCCAGCAGCCTGGGACAGGTTGGATCACCCCTCCACTTT. It is translated as CASSLGQVGSPLHF.

The chain links TRBV6-1 to TRBJ2-7, with D possibly being TRBD2 (6 bases). The ends were cut back, 1 base at V and 0 bases at J, with 16 bases in the middle. The CDR3 spans 17 residues. CDR1 and CDR2 from the germline V gene are MNHNS and SASEGT. The CDR3 protein is CASSEEEGRILSYEQYF. The CDR3 bases are TGTGCCAGCAGTGAAGAGGAGGGCAGGATCCTCTCCTACGAGCAGTACTTC.

This sequence joins TRBV28 and TRBJ1-2, with D tentatively TRBD1 (6 bases). Germline CDR1 reads MDHEN; CDR2 reads SYDVKM. The CDR3 is 13 amino acids. The germline V and J ends were trimmed by 5 bases and 4 bases, with 11 bases remaining between them. This chain's CDR3 is CASSLGTSYGYTF. For the CDR3, the DNA is TGTGCCAGCAGTCTGGGGACAAGCTATGGCTACACCTTC.

The chain carries TRBV6-5 and TRBJ2-2, with 8 bases aligning to TRBD1. CDR1 is MNHEY, CDR2 SVGAGI, per germline. This CDR3 is 14 amino acids long. V was pared by 7 bases and J by 7 bases, with 8 bases of the junction left unmatched. CDR3 in amino acids: CASKWGDRSGELFF. As DNA, the CDR3 is TGTGCCAGCAAATGGGGGGACAGGAGCGGGGAGCTGTTTTTT.

The chain combines TRBV6-6 with TRBJ1-5; TRBD1 is a possible D gene (6 bases). V lost 6 bases to trimming and J lost 5 bases, with 14 bases between them. Germline V gene sequence: CDR1 MNHNY, CDR2 SVGAGI (reference sequence). This CDR3 is 14 amino acids long. CDR3 bases: TGTGCCAGCAGCCAAAGGGGGAACTATCAGCCCCAGCATTTT. Its protein product is CASSQRGNYQPQHF.

V gene TRBV6-6 combines with J gene TRBJ2-5; D uncertain. This CDR3 has 15 residues. The V gene lost 5 bases and the J gene lost 1 base, with 14 bases spanning the gap. The germline V gene encodes CDR1 MNHNY and CDR2 SVGAGI (reference sequence). The CDR3 is CASSTLNRSQETQYF. CDR3 DNA: TGTGCCAGCAGTACCTTAAACAGATCCCAAGAGACCCAGTACTTC.

The chain employs TRBV6-1 and TRBJ1-4; 7 nucleotides align to TRBD1. CDR3 length equals 14 residues. Germline CDR1 is MNHNS and CDR2 is SASEGT. With 5 bases clipped from V and 7 bases from J, the junction kept 7 bases outside the gene matches. CDR3 sequence (DNA): TGTGCCAGCAGTAACCGGGACAGCCGTGAAAAACTGTTTTTT. Translating gives CASSNRDSREKLFF.

This chain connects TRBV19 to TRBJ1-5; tentatively, D is TRBD1 (5 bases). Germline CDR1 is LNHDA and CDR2 is SQIVND (reference sequence). CDR3 length: 16 amino acids. Trimming removed 6 bases at V and 6 bases at J, with 21 bases between. CDR3 residues: CASSTLRGYLGQPQHF. The DNA for the CDR3 is TGTGCCAGTAGCACCCTCCGGGGGTATTTGGGTCAGCCCCAGCATTTT.

J is TRBJ2-1 and V is TRBV9; the match to TRBD2 covers 9 bases. Germline V lookup: CDR1 SGDLS, CDR2 YYNGEE. The CDR3 runs 16 residues. V dropped 0 bases and J dropped 7; count of bases not matched to a gene: 8. CDR3 bases: TGTGCCAGCAGCGTAGATTTAAGCGGGAGGAATAATGAGCAGTTCTTC. This gives the protein CASSVDLSGRNNEQFF.